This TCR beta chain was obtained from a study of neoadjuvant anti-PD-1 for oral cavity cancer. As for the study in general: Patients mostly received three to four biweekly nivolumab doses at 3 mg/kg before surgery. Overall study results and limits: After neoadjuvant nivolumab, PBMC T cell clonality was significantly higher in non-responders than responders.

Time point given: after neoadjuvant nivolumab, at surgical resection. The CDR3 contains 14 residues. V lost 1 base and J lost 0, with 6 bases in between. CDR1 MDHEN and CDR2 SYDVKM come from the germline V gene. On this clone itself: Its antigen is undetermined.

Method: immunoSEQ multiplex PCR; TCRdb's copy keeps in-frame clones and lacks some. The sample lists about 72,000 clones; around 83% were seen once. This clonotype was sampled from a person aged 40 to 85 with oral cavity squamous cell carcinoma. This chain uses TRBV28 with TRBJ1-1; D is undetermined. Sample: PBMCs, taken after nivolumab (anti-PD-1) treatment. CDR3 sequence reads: CASSLYSLNTEAFF. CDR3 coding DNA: TGTGCCAGCAGTTTATACAGCCTGAACACTGAAGCTTTCTTT. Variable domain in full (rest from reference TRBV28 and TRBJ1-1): DVKVTQSSRYLVKRTGEKVFLECVQDMDHENMFWYRQDPGLGLRLIYFSYDVKMKEKGDIPEGYSVSREKKERFSLILESASTNQTSMYLCASSLYSLNTEAFFGQGTRLTVV.